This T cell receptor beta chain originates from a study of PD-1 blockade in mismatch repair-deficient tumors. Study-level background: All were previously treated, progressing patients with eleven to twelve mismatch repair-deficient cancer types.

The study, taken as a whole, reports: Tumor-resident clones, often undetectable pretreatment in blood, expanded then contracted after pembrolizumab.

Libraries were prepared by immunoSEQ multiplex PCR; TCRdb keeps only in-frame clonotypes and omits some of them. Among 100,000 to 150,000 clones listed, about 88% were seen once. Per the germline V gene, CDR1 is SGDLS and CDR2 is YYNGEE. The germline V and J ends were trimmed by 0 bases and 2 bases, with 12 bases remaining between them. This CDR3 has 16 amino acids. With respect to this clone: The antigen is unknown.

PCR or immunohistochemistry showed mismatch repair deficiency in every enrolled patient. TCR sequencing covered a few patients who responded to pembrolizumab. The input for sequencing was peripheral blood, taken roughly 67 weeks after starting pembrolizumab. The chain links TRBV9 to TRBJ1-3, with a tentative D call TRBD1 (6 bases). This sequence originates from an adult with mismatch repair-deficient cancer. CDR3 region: CASSVDGGATGNTIYF. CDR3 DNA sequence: TGTGCCAGCAGCGTAGATGGGGGGGCGACTGGAAACACCATATATTTT.